One T cell receptor beta chain is described in this entry. Its binding antigen is unknown. No clone much larger than this one lies a single base away; base qualities are absent. These data are taken from a study of CD8 T cells in Susac syndrome (dated 2019 in TCRdb). For context, the study as a whole: Among the sequenced Susac syndrome patients, more than five had clinically active disease and about eight were in clinical remission. At blood withdrawal, Susac syndrome patients were therapy-naive, treated with corticosteroids (with IVIg additionally given to some), or treated with IVIg alone. Whether CD8+ T cell activation and differentiation in Susac syndrome was antigen driven was tested using repertoire sequencing. General conclusions and limits of the study: The number of individuals in the TCR sequencing and HLA analysis was recognized as being relatively small. No clonal expansion was detected in the CD4+ T cell repertoire of Susac syndrome patients.

Peripheral blood CD8+ and CD4+ T cells from healthy donors, Susac syndrome patients and multiple sclerosis patients were profiled by high-throughput TCR beta sequencing. Recently defined diagnostic criteria for definite or probable disease were met by the Susac syndrome patients. Bulk CD8+ and CD4+ T cells were purified by magnetic negative isolation, whereas CD8+ TEMRA cells were enriched by FACS. Blood was collected in EDTA tubes and processed within 24 hours, with PBMCs isolated through density gradient centrifugation. PBMCs intended for TCR sequencing were cryopreserved in liquid nitrogen and were subsequently thawed in a 37 degrees C water bath. The sorted or isolated CD4+, CD8+ and CD8+ TEMRA cells had a purity of 90% or higher. From the cysteine through the phenylalanine, the CDR3 covers 17 amino acids. The kept DNA is CDR3 alone, 51 bases in frame from the first base. Here V drops 6 bases and J drops 4 bases, and the junction holds 11 bases not matched to any gene.

RNA was extracted using the RNeasy kit, and roughly 0.5 to 1 ug of the RNA was reverse transcribed with random hexamers. TCR beta CDR3 regions were amplified with the immunoSEQ multiplex PCR assay covering 54 Vbeta and 13 Jbeta segments. Bias from PCR amplification was corrected by using a synthetic template baseline for primer optimization and for computational correction. In the authors' own workflow: Only productive sequences were kept, with reads annotated to V, D and J genes according to IMGT and analyzed in immunoSEQ Analyzer. Clonality was computed as one minus Shannon entropy normalized by log2 of the number of productive unique sequences. For each patient and control, public and private clones were evaluated among the 100 most prevalent clones. A clone was defined as Susac-specific if it was absent from the healthy and MS cohorts, from over 1,000 published viral clones and from other ImmuneACCESS disease sequences. TCRdb reanalyzed the raw reads on its own, using fastp at Q25 for trimming and MiXCR for clone calling, and kept in-frame beta chains. Rows matching on CDR3 protein sequence are summarized as one entry with the most common DNA and genes. Clone size and V and J calls follow TCRdb, not the original study. The sample records more than 100,000 distinct CDR3 sequences, around 96% of which are singletons. The ten largest clones add up to about 0.14% of the sample.

The sequenced material came from CD4+ T cells from PBMCs. Here the chain combines TRBV12-3 or TRBV12-4 and TRBJ2-5; 13 middle bases align to TRBD2. This sequence originates from a human donor with Susac syndrome. The DNA sequence is TGTGCCAGCAGAAAACTAGCGGGAGGGCCGATTGGAGAGACCCAGTACTTC. Its amino acids are CASRKLAGGPIGETQYF.